The entry below gives a single TCR beta chain sequence along with its context. Treatment noted: randomized to nivolumab then ipilimumab (arm A) or the reverse (arm B). From thawed PBMCs, live CD3+CD8+ cells negative for CD19 and CD56 were sorted. Sequenced by immunoSEQ multiplex PCR; TCRdb stores in-frame clones only, minus some. The sample yields about 20,000 clones, 55% to 75% seen once. V dropped 0 bases and J dropped 4 bases, with 7 bases sitting between them. The CDR3 length is 14 residues. CDR1 LNHDA and CDR2 SQIVND come from the germline V gene (reference sequence). This specimen belongs to a study of sequential checkpoint blockade in melanoma.

The chain has TRBV19 and TRBJ1-5; no definite D call. The TCR sequence derives from a human donor with melanoma. The specimen comprised CD8+ T cells sorted from blood (inferred from file names), sampled from a patient given nivolumab and ipilimumab in sequence. The CDR3 DNA is TGTGCCAGTAGTATAGACGGGGAAAATCAGCCCCAGCATTTT. Translated: CASSIDGENQPQHF. The whole variable domain, filled in from reference TRBV19 and TRBJ1-5, reads DGGITQSPKYLFRKEGQNVTLSCEQNLNHDAMYWYRQDPGQGLRLIYYSQIVNDFQKGDIAEGYSVSREKKESFPLTVTSAQKNPTAFYLCASSIDGENQPQHFGDGTRLSIL.